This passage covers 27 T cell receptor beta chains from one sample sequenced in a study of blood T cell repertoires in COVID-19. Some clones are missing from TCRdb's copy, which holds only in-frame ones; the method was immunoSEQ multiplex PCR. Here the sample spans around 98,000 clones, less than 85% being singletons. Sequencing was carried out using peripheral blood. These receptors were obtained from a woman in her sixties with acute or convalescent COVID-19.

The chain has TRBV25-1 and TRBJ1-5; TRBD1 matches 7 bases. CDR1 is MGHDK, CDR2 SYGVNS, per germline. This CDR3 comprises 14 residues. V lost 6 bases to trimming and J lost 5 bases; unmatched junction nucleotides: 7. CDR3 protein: CASSIGQVDQPQHF. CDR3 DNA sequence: TGTGCCAGCAGCATAGGACAGGTCGATCAGCCCCAGCATTTT.

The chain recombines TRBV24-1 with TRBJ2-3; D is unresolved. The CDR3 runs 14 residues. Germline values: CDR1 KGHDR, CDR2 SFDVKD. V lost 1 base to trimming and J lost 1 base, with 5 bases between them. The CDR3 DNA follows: TGTGCCACCAGTGATTTAACTCGCACAGATACGCAGTATTTT. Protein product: CATSDLTRTDTQYF.

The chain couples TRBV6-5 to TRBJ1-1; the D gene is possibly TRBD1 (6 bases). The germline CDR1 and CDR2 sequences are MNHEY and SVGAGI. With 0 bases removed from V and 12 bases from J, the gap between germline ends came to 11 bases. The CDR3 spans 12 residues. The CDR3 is CASSYSGRGTFF. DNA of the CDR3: TGTGCCAGCAGTTACTCAGGCAGGGGAACTTTCTTT.

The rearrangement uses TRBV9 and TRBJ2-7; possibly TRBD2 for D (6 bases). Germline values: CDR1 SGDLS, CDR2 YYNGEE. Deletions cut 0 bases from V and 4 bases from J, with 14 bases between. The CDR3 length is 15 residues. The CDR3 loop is CASSVDPTRFYEQYF. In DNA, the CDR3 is TGTGCCAGCAGCGTAGACCCGACTAGATTTTACGAGCAGTACTTC.

CDR3 sequence reads: CASRGRGVPYNEQFF. CDR3 in DNA: TGTGCCAGCCGGGGGAGGGGGGTCCCCTACAATGAGCAGTTCTTC. This chain links TRBV19 with TRBJ2-1; D is perhaps TRBD2 (7 bases). V lost 9 bases to trimming and J lost 2 bases, with 17 bases between them. The CDR3 contains 15 residues. Looked up from germline, CDR1 is LNHDA and CDR2 is SQIVND (reference sequence). The full variable domain, its missing parts supplied by reference TRBV19 and TRBJ2-1, is DGGITQSPKYLFRKEGQNVTLSCEQNLNHDAMYWYRQDPGQGLRLIYYSQIVNDFQKGDIAEGYSVSREKKESFPLTVTSAQKNPTAFYLCASRGRGVPYNEQFFGPGTRLTVL.

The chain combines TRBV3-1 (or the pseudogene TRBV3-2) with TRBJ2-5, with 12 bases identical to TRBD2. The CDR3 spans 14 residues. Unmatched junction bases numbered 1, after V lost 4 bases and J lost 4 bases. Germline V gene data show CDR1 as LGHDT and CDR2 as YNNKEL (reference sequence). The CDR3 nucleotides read TGTGCCAGCAGCCCGACTAGCGGGGGAGAGACCCAGTACTTC. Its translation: CASSPTSGGETQYF.

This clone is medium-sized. DNA of the CDR3: TGTGCCAGTAGTATCGGGACAGGGGGCCGTCTTAGCAATCAGCCCCAGCATTTT. This sequence encodes CASSIGTGGRLSNQPQHF. The chain carries TRBV19 and TRBJ1-5; 12 bases line up with TRBD1. This CDR3 has 18 residues. Trimming at V came to 3 bases and at J to 0 bases, leaving 6 bases not matched to a gene. Per the germline V gene, CDR1 is LNHDA and CDR2 is SQIVND (reference sequence).

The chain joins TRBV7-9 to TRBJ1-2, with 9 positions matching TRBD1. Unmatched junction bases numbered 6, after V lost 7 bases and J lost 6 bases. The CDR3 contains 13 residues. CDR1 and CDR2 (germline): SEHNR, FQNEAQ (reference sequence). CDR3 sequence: CASTPTGGDGYTF. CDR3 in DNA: TGTGCCAGCACCCCGACAGGGGGGGATGGCTACACCTTC. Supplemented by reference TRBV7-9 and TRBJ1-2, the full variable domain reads DTGVSQNPRHKITKRGQNVTFRCDPISEHNRLYWYRQTLGQGPEFLTYFQNEAQLEKSRLLSDRFSAERPKGSFSTLEIQRTEQGDSAMYLCASTPTGGDGYTFGSGTRLTVV.

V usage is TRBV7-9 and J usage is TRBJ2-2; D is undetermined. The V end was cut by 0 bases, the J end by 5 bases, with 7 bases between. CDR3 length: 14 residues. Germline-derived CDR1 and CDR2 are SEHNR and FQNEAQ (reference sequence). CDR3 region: CASSLAMRTGELFF. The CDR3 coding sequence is TGTGCCAGCAGCTTAGCGATGCGAACCGGGGAGCTGTTTTTT.

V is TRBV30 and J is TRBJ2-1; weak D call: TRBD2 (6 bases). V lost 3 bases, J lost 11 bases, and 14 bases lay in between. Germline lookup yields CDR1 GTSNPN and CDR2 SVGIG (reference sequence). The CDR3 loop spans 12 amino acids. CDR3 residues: CAWSHGGGKQFF. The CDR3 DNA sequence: TGTGCCTGGAGCCACGGGGGAGGTAAGCAGTTCTTC. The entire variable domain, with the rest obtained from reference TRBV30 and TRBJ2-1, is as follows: SQTIHQWPATLVQPVGSPLSLECTVEGTSNPNLYWYRQAAGRGLQLLFYSVGIGQISSEVPQNLSASRPQDRQFILSSKKLLLSDSGFYLCAWSHGGGKQFFGPGTRLTVL.

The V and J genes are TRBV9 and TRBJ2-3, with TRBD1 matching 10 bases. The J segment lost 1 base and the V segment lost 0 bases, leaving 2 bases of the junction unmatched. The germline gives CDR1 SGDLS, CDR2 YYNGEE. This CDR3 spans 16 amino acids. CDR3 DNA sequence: TGTGCCAGCAGCGTAGAAGGGACAGGGGGCACAGATACGCAGTATTTT. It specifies CASSVEGTGGTDTQYF.

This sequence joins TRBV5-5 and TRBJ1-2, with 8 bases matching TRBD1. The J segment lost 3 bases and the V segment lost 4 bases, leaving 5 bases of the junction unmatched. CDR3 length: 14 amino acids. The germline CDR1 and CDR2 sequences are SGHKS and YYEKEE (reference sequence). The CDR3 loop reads CASSPVQGDYGYTF. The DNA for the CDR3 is TGTGCCAGCAGCCCGGTACAGGGGGACTATGGCTACACCTTC.

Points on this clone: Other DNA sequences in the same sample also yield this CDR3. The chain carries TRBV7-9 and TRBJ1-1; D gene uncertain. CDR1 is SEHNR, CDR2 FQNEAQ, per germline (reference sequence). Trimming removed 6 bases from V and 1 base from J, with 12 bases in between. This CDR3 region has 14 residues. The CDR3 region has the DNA TGTGCCAGCAGTTTTGACCGGGAGAACACTGAAGCTTTCTTT. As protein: CASSFDRENTEAFF.

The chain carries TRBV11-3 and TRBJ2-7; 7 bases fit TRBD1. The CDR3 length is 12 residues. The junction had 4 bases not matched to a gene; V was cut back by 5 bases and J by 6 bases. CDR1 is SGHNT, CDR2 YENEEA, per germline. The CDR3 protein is CASSPTGVEQYF. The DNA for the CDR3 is TGTGCCAGCAGCCCCACAGGGGTCGAGCAGTACTTC. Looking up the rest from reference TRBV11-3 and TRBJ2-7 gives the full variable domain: EAGVVQSPRYKIIEKKQPVAFWCNPISGHNTLYWYLQNLGQGPELLIRYENEEAVDDSQLPKDRFSAERLKGVDSTLKIQPAELGDSAVYLCASSPTGVEQYFGPGTRLTVT.

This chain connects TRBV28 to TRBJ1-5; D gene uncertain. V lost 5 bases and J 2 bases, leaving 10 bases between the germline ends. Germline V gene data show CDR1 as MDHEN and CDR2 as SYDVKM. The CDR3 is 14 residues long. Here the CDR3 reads CASSPRLGNQPQHF. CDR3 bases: TGTGCCAGCAGTCCCCGGTTAGGCAATCAGCCCCAGCATTTT.

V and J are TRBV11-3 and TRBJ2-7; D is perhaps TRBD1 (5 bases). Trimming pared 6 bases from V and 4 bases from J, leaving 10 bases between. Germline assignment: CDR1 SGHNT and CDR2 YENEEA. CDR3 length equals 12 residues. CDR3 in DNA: TGTGCCAGCAGGGGGCGAGGTTACGAGCAGTACTTC. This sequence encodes CASRGRGYEQYF.

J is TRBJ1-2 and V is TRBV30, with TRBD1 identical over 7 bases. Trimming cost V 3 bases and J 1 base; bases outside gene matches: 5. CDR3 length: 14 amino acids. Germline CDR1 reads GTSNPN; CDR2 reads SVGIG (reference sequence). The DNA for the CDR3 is TGTGCCTGGAGCGGACAGGTCCTTAACTATGGCTACACCTTC. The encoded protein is CAWSGQVLNYGYTF.

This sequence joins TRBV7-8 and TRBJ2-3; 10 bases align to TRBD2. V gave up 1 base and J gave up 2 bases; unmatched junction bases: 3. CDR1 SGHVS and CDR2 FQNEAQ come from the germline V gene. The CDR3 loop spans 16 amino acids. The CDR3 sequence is CASSLVSGGPTDTQYF. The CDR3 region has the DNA TGTGCCAGCAGCTTAGTTAGCGGGGGGCCCACAGATACGCAGTATTTT.

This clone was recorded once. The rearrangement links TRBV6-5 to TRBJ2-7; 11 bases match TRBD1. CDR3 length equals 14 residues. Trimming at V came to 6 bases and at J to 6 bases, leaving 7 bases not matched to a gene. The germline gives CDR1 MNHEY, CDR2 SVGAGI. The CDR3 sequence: CASSVAGTGGEQYF. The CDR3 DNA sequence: TGTGCCAGCAGCGTAGCCGGGACAGGGGGCGAGCAGTACTTC.

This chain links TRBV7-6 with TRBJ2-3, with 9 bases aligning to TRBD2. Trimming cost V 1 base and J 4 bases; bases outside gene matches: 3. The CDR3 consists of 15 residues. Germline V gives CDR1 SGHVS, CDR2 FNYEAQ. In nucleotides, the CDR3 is TGTGCCAGCAGCTTAGTTAGCGGGGGCCCAGATACGCAGTATTTT. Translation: CASSLVSGGPDTQYF.

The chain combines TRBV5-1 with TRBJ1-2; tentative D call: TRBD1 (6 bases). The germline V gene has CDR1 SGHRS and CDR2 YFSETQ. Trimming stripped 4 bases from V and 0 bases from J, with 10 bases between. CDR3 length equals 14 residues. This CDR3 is CASSLGQPNYGYTF. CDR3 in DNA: TGCGCCAGCAGCCTCGGACAGCCTAACTATGGCTACACCTTC. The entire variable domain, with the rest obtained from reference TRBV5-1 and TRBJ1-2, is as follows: KAGVTQTPRYLIKTRGQQVTLSCSPISGHRSVSWYQQTPGQGLQFLFEYFSETQRNKGNFPGRFSGRQFSNSRSEMNVSTLELGDSALYLCASSLGQPNYGYTFGSGTRLTVV.

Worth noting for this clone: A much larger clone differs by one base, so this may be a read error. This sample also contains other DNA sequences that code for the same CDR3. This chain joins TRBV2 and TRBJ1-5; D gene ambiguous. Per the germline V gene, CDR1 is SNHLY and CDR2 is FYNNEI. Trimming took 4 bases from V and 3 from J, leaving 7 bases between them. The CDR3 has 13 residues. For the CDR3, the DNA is TGTGCCAGCAGTGCGGGGTACAATCAGCCCCAGCATTTT. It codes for CASSAGYNQPQHF.

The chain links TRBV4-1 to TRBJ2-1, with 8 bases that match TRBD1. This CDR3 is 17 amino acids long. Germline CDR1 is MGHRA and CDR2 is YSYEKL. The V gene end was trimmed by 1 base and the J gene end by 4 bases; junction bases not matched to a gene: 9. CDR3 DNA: TGCGCCAGCAGCCAAGCTCTCACAGGGGGTTGGTACAATGAGCAGTTCTTC. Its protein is CASSQALTGGWYNEQFF.

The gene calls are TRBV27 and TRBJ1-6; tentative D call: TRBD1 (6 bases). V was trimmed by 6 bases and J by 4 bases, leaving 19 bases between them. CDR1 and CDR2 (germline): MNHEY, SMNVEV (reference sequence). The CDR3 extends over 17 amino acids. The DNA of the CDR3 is TGTGCCAGCAGCTATCTCTCCGGGACACTTTATAATTCACCCCTCCACTTT. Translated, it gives CASSYLSGTLYNSPLHF.

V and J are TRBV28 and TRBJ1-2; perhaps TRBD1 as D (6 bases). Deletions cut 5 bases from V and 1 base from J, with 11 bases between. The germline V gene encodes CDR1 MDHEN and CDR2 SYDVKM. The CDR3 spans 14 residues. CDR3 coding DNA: TGTGCCAGCAGTACAGGACAGAATAACTATGGCTACACCTTC. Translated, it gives CASSTGQNNYGYTF.

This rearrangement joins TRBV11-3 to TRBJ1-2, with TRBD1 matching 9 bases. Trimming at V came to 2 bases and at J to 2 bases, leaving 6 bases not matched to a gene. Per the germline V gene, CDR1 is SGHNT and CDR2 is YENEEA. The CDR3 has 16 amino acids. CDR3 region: CASSLRGTGINYGYTF. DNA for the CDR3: TGTGCCAGCAGCTTAAGAGGGACAGGGATCAACTATGGCTACACCTTC. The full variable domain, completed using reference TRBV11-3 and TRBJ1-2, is EAGVVQSPRYKIIEKKQPVAFWCNPISGHNTLYWYLQNLGQGPELLIRYENEEAVDDSQLPKDRFSAERLKGVDSTLKIQPAELGDSAVYLCASSLRGTGINYGYTFGSGTRLTVV.

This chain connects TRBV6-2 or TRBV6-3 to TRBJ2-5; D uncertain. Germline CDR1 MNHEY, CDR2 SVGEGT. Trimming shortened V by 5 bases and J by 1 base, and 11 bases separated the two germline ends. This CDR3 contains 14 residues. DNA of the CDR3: TGTGCCAGCAGTCCCCGAACAATCCAAGAGACCCAGTACTTC. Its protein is CASSPRTIQETQYF.